Below, 22 T cell receptor beta chains from the same sample are listed, as sequenced in a study of beta chain features in type 1 diabetes. Isolated RNA was reverse transcribed in full, so expressed TCRB transcripts were sequenced. Clones were sequenced by immunoSEQ multiplex PCR, and TCRdb holds only the in-frame ones, with some missing. This table has 160,000 or so clones, more than 9.5% appearing once. Sequenced material: central memory CD4+ T cells from blood. Source of these receptors: a man between 18 and 35 years old in good health.

This clone was detected a few times. This chain links TRBV4-1 with TRBJ1-6; TRBD1 aligns across 8 bases. CDR3 length: 15 residues. In germline, CDR1 is MGHRA, CDR2 YSYEKL. V trimming: 0 bases; J trimming: 9 bases; junction bases outside the gene matches: 4. CDR3 sequence: CASSQEYRGTSPLHF. In nucleotides, the CDR3 is TGCGCCAGCAGCCAAGAGTACAGGGGGACTTCACCCCTCCACTTT.

This sequence joins TRBV28 and TRBJ1-2; perhaps TRBD1 as D (5 bases). V was trimmed by 7 bases and J by 7 bases, leaving 13 bases between them. The CDR3 covers 12 residues. Looked up from germline, CDR1 is MDHEN and CDR2 is SYDVKM. CDR3 coding DNA: TGTGCCAGCATGGGCAGGGAGGGTGGCTACACCTTC. Translating gives CASMGREGGYTF.

The chain couples TRBV29-1 to TRBJ2-7; D assignment may be TRBD1 or TRBD2 (5 bases each). The germline gives CDR1 SQVTM, CDR2 ANQGSEA. V shed 4 bases and J shed 0 bases, with 7 bases lying between them. The CDR3 sequence is 12 residues long. This CDR3 is CSVGDLSYEQYF. For the CDR3, the DNA is TGCAGCGTTGGGGACCTCTCCTACGAGCAGTACTTC.

This clone was observed a handful of times. The rearrangement joins TRBV20-1 to TRBJ2-7; D may be TRBD1 (6 bases). This CDR3 is built from 11 residues. In germline, CDR1 is DFQATT, CDR2 SNEGSKA (reference sequence). V gave up 4 bases and J gave up 3 bases, with 7 bases separating them. DNA for the CDR3: TGCAGTGCTAAAGGGGGCTACGAGCAGTACTTC. It translates to CSAKGGYEQYF.

This sequence joins TRBV4-1 and TRBJ2-2; maybe TRBD1 (6 bases). Trimming took 1 base from V and 7 from J, leaving 13 bases between them. Germline assignment: CDR1 MGHRA and CDR2 YSYEKL. The CDR3 runs 15 residues. CDR3 DNA sequence: TGCGCCAGCAGCCAAGGAGGGGGTTCAGACGGGGAGCTGTTTTTT. Translating gives CASSQGGGSDGELFF.

The DNA of the CDR3 is TGCGCCAGCAGCCAAGCCCAGGGGGCGAACACCGGGGAGCTGTTTTTT. Its protein product is CASSQAQGANTGELFF. The chain joins TRBV4-1 to TRBJ2-2; 7 nucleotides line up with TRBD1. The CDR3 loop spans 16 amino acids. Germline V lookup: CDR1 MGHRA, CDR2 YSYEKL. Trimming cost V 1 base and J 0 bases; bases outside gene matches: 2.

The gene calls are TRBV4-2 and TRBJ2-5, with D perhaps matching TRBD1 (6 bases). Germline V gene sequence: CDR1 LGHNA, CDR2 YNFKEQ. The length of the CDR3 is 15 residues. The V gene lost 2 bases and the J gene lost 1 base, with 11 bases spanning the gap. CDR3 coding DNA: TGTGCCAGCAGCCAAAACTTAGGGGGCCAAGAGACCCAGTACTTC. Translated, it gives CASSQNLGGQETQYF.

This chain uses TRBV19 with TRBJ2-3, with 8 bases aligning to TRBD1. The CDR3 covers 15 residues. Germline values: CDR1 LNHDA, CDR2 SQIVND (reference sequence). J was trimmed by 4 bases and V by 7 bases; bases with no gene match: 10. CDR3 protein: CASNRLGQEPDTQYF. CDR3 nucleotide sequence: TGTGCCAGTAATCGTTTGGGACAGGAGCCAGATACGCAGTATTTT.

This clone was found a few times. The chain joins TRBV7-3 to TRBJ2-1; 7 nucleotides align to TRBD2. This CDR3 spans 16 amino acids. V dropped 5 bases and J dropped 4; count of bases not matched to a gene: 11. Germline-derived CDR1 and CDR2 are SGHTA and FQGTGA. The CDR3, as DNA: TGTGCCAGCAGCCCCCTACCGGGACTACTGTACAATGAGCAGTTCTTC. This translates into CASSPLPGLLYNEQFF.

This clone was seen only a few times. The chain couples TRBV11-3 to TRBJ2-1; D is possibly TRBD1 (5 bases). CDR1 is SGHNT, CDR2 YENEEA, per germline. Deletions cut 5 bases from V and 4 bases from J, with 9 bases between. There are 13 residues in the CDR3. CDR3 region: CASSAGLYNEQFF. The DNA of the CDR3 is TGTGCCAGCAGCGCAGGGCTTTACAATGAGCAGTTCTTC.

This clone was detected a few times. The V and J genes are TRBV9 and TRBJ2-4, with 9 bases that match TRBD1. V lost 3 bases to trimming and J lost 1 base; unmatched junction nucleotides: 11. CDR1 SGDLS and CDR2 YYNGEE come from the germline V gene. The CDR3 is 18 amino acids. This CDR3 reads CASSAAPQGAGAKNIQYF. The DNA for the CDR3 is TGTGCCAGCAGCGCGGCACCACAGGGGGCAGGGGCCAAAAACATTCAGTACTTC.

There are a few counts of this clone. The rearrangement joins TRBV14 to TRBJ2-5; no clear D. The CDR3 runs to 13 residues. In germline, CDR1 is SGHDN, CDR2 FVKESK. V lost 0 bases and J 0 bases, leaving 2 bases between the germline ends. The CDR3 coding sequence is TGTGCCAGCAGCCAAGATGACCAAGAGACCCAGTACTTC. Its protein is CASSQDDQETQYF.

This clone was counted only a few times. The chain is built from TRBV5-1 and TRBJ1-6; D uncertain. V was cut by 4 bases and J by 7 bases, with 15 bases left in between. The germline CDR1 and CDR2 sequences are SGHRS and YFSETQ. This CDR3 is 15 amino acids long. Here the CDR3 DNA reads TGCGCCAGCAGCGACGGAGGTGTGGGCAATTCACCCCTCCACTTT. This sequence encodes CASSDGGVGNSPLHF. The full variable domain, rest sourced from reference TRBV5-1 and TRBJ1-6, is KAGVTQTPRYLIKTRGQQVTLSCSPISGHRSVSWYQQTPGQGLQFLFEYFSETQRNKGNFPGRFSGRQFSNSRSEMNVSTLELGDSALYLCASSDGGVGNSPLHFGNGTRLTVT.

This clone was seen more than once but under ten times. This chain links TRBV30 with TRBJ1-6, with TRBD1 identical over 7 bases. V trimming: 5 bases; J trimming: 5 bases; junction bases outside the gene matches: 3. Germline assignment: CDR1 GTSNPN and CDR2 SVGIG (reference sequence). The CDR3 spans 13 residues. This CDR3 reads CAWAGTDNSPLHF. In DNA, the CDR3 is TGTGCCTGGGCCGGGACAGATAATTCACCCCTCCACTTT.

The CDR3 nucleotides are TGTGCCAGCAGCGTAGCCCCAGCGGGGAGGTGGGAGACCCAGTACTTC. Protein product: CASSVAPAGRWETQYF. The rearrangement uses TRBV9 and TRBJ2-5, with 7 bases that match TRBD2. The CDR3 runs 16 residues. The germline V gene encodes CDR1 SGDLS and CDR2 YYNGEE. Trimming removed 0 bases from V and 5 bases from J; junction bases left unmatched: 10. The full variable domain, with the rest looked up from reference TRBV9 and TRBJ2-5, is DSGVTQTPKHLITATGQRVTLRCSPRSGDLSVYWYQQSLDQGLQFLIQYYNGEERAKGNILERFSAQQFPDLHSELNLSSLELGDSALYFCASSVAPAGRWETQYFGPGTRLLVL.

The J gene is TRBJ2-1, the V gene TRBV4-3; D gene ambiguous. CDR1 LGHNA and CDR2 YSLEER come from the germline V gene. The CDR3 contains 17 residues. Trimming took 3 bases from V and 0 from J, leaving 15 bases between them. DNA for the CDR3: TGCGCCAGCAGCCACGCTACACGGAGAAGCTCCTACAATGAGCAGTTCTTC. Its translation is CASSHATRRSSYNEQFF.

The genes are TRBV28 and TRBJ1-1; possible D gene TRBD1, 5 bases. The CDR3 is 18 amino acids. CDR1 MDHEN and CDR2 SYDVKM come from the germline V gene. V was cut by 7 bases and J by 4 bases, with 28 bases left in between. The CDR3 region has the DNA TGTGCCAGCACAGACCGGGGGTTTCGACCCCGGGATGGCACTGAAGCTTTCTTT. Its protein is CASTDRGFRPRDGTEAFF.

The genes are TRBV29-1 and TRBJ2-2, with TRBD2 matching over 8 bases. Germline V gene sequence: CDR1 SQVTM, CDR2 ANQGSEA. Trimming removed 6 bases from V and 1 base from J; junction bases left unmatched: 10. The CDR3 sequence is 16 residues long. This chain's CDR3 is CSVSRGGRLNTGELFF. The CDR3, as DNA: TGCAGCGTCTCCCGGGGGGGCAGATTGAACACCGGGGAGCTGTTTTTT.

To note about this clone: Other DNA variants within this sample encode the same CDR3. The J gene is TRBJ1-4, the V gene TRBV5-6, with 8 bases lining up with TRBD1. V was clipped by 3 bases and J by 5 bases; unmatched bases: 6. The CDR3 is 15 residues long. Germline CDR1 and CDR2: SGHDT and YYEEEE. The CDR3 DNA reads TGTGCCAGCAGCTCTCGGACAGGGAAAAATGAAAAACTGTTTTTT. Translation: CASSSRTGKNEKLFF.

In this sample, this clone turned up a few times. The chain couples TRBV20-1 to TRBJ1-6; the D is unclear. CDR3 length: 11 amino acids. Germline V gene sequence: CDR1 DFQATT, CDR2 SNEGSKA (reference sequence). The ends were cut back, 3 bases at V and 9 bases at J, with 6 bases in the middle. The CDR3, as DNA: TGCAGTGCTAGGGCGGGTTCACCCCTCCACTTT. Protein product: CSARAGSPLHF.

V and J are TRBV7-8 and TRBJ2-7; 12 bases align to TRBD1. The trim removed 5 bases at V and 4 bases at J, leaving 9 bases unmatched. The CDR3 is 16 residues long. Per the germline V gene, CDR1 is SGHVS and CDR2 is FQNEAQ. Written as DNA, the CDR3 is TGTGCCAGCAGCCCAAAACCGGGACAGGGGGCTTACGAGCAGTACTTC. Amino acid sequence: CASSPKPGQGAYEQYF.

This clone was counted only a few times. A much larger clonotype is one base distant, so this may be a read error. This chain joins TRBV7-2 and TRBJ2-6, with 12 positions matching TRBD1. This CDR3 spans 17 amino acids. The junction had 5 bases not matched to a gene; V was cut back by 5 bases and J by 3 bases. The germline gives CDR1 SGHTA, CDR2 FQGNSA. CDR3 amino acids: CASSAGQGALGANVLTF. The CDR3 nucleotides are TGTGCCAGCAGCGCGGGACAGGGGGCGCTTGGGGCCAACGTCCTGACTTTC.